The rows below give T cell receptor beta chains drawn from one sample of a study of blood T cell repertoires in COVID-19. Here immunoSEQ multiplex PCR was the method, and the copy in TCRdb shows in-frame clones only, minus some. This sample yields roughly 42,000 clones, of which 85% to 90% are seen a single time; over 8% belongs to the top ten. The source material was peripheral blood. These receptors were collected from a man younger than 40 with active or convalescent COVID-19. Both conserved end residues are part of each CDR3. Each record gives: D gene, J gene, clone size, V gene, CDR3 protein, CDR3 DNA. A D gene is named only where the DNA matches it firmly. Size values are once, few and many counts, or a class for expanded clones, and some rows have none.

TRBD1 | TRBJ1-1 | NA | TRBV5-4 | CASSSQGGTEAFF | TGTGCCAGCAGCTCACAGGGGGGGACTGAAGCTTTCTTT
NA | TRBJ1-5 | NA | TRBV6-5 | CASRAQGGNQPQHF | TGTGCCAGCAGGGCACAGGGTGGCAATCAGCCCCAGCATTTT
NA | TRBJ1-1 | NA | TRBV5-1 | CASSFAGGHTEAFF | TGCGCCAGCAGCTTCGCCGGCGGGCACACTGAAGCTTTCTTT
TRBD2 | TRBJ2-5 | NA | TRBV15 | CATSRDTSGQETQYF | TGTGCCACCAGCAGAGATACTAGCGGGCAAGAGACCCAGTACTTC
TRBD2 | TRBJ2-2 | few | TRBV2 | CASSEASGGPNYTGELFF | TGTGCCAGCAGTGAGGCTAGCGGGGGGCCAAACTACACCGGGGAGCTGTTTTTT
NA | TRBJ1-6 | NA | TRBV6-5 | CATGRSSYNSPLHF | TGTGCCACGGGAAGGAGCTCCTATAATTCACCCCTCCACTTT
TRBD1 | TRBJ1-6 | NA | TRBV28 | CASSENRGRNSPLHF | TGTGCCAGCAGCGAGAACAGGGGGCGTAATTCACCCCTCCACTTT
NA | TRBJ1-1 | NA | TRBV28 | CASSRGWDTEAFF | TGTGCCAGCAGTAGGGGGTGGGACACTGAAGCTTTCTTT
TRBD1 | TRBJ1-4 | NA | TRBV19 | CASSTGQGNEKLFF | TGTGCCAGTTCTACGGGACAGGGAAATGAAAAACTGTTTTTT
TRBD1 | TRBJ2-3 | NA | TRBV6-5 | CASSWTGGQNTQYF | TGTGCCAGCAGTTGGACAGGGGGTCAAAATACGCAGTATTTT
NA | TRBJ1-6 | NA | TRBV6-5 | CASMRVLPNSPLHF | TGTGCCAGCATGAGAGTCCTTCCTAATTCACCCCTCCACTTT
TRBD1 | TRBJ1-2 | once | TRBV7-9 | CASSHTGGDGYTF | TGTGCCAGCAGCCACACAGGGGGCGATGGCTACACCTTC
NA | TRBJ2-7 | few | TRBV5-5 | CASSLATGSSYEQYF | TGTGCCAGCAGCTTAGCGACAGGAAGCTCCTACGAGCAGTACTTC
NA | TRBJ2-2 | NA | TRBV7-3 | CASSLTEGNTGELFF | TGTGCCAGCAGCTTAACCGAGGGGAACACCGGGGAGCTGTTTTTT
NA | TRBJ2-7 | NA | TRBV10-3 | CATASSYEQYF | TGTGCCACCGCTAGCTCCTACGAGCAGTACTTC
TRBD2 | TRBJ2-1 | NA | TRBV5-1 | CASSFDSGSGDEQFF | TGCGCCAGCAGCTTTGACAGCGGGAGCGGAGATGAGCAGTTCTTC
NA | TRBJ1-3 | NA | TRBV5-1 | CASSSDSHSSGNTIYF | TGCGCCAGCAGCTCGGACAGCCATAGCTCTGGAAACACCATATATTTT
NA | TRBJ1-2 | NA | TRBV11-3 | CASSLGQTVYGYTF | TGTGCCAGCAGCTTAGGACAGACTGTTTACGGCTACACCTTC
TRBD1 | TRBJ1-1 | NA | TRBV11-2 | CASSLTGALAFF | TGTGCCAGCAGCTTGACAGGGGCGTTAGCTTTCTTT
TRBD1 | TRBJ1-5 | NA | TRBV11-2 | CASSKDRGRGQPQHF | TGTGCCAGCAGCAAGGACAGGGGGCGCGGTCAGCCCCAGCATTTT
TRBD1 | TRBJ1-2 | NA | TRBV2 | CASTGTGGKIYGYTF | TGTGCCAGCACCGGGACAGGGGGTAAAATTTATGGCTACACCTTC
TRBD2 | TRBJ2-7 | once | TRBV6-5 | CASSRSGGSYEQYF | TGTGCCAGCAGTCGTAGCGGGGGCTCCTACGAGCAGTACTTC
NA | TRBJ2-5 | NA | TRBV12-3/TRBV12-4 | CASSFGGYETQYF | TGTGCCAGCAGTTTCGGGGGTTACGAGACCCAGTACTTC
NA | TRBJ1-2 | NA | TRBV2 | CASSDRAGVRYGYTF | TGTGCCAGCAGTGATCGGGCAGGGGTGAGGTATGGCTACACCTTC
NA | TRBJ2-1 | NA | TRBV7-2 | CASSFRNEQFF | TGTGCCAGCAGCTTTCGGAATGAGCAGTTCTTC
TRBD1 | TRBJ1-5 | NA | TRBV6-1 | CASSEWDRVVSNQPQHF | TGTGCCAGCAGTGAATGGGACAGGGTCGTCAGCAATCAGCCCCAGCATTTT
TRBD1 | TRBJ1-2 | NA | TRBV19 | CASSNRGLGYTF | TGTGCCAGTAGTAACAGGGGGCTCGGCTACACCTTC
NA | TRBJ1-6 | NA | TRBV5-1 | CASSLGLESPLHF | TGCGCCAGCAGCTTGGGTCTGGAGTCACCCCTCCACTTT
TRBD1 | TRBJ1-4 | NA | TRBV16 | CASSQPGGAYEKLFF | TGTGCCAGCAGCCAGCCAGGGGGCGCGTATGAAAAACTGTTTTTT
NA | TRBJ1-1 | NA | TRBV6-5 | CASSYGTGFTEAFF | TGTGCCAGCAGTTACGGTACGGGGTTCACTGAAGCTTTCTTT
TRBD1 | TRBJ2-7 | NA | TRBV27 | CASSLAQGAYEQYF | TGTGCCAGCAGTTTGGCCCAGGGGGCTTACGAGCAGTACTTC
NA | TRBJ2-5 | once | TRBV2 | CASSAGQDQETQYF | TGTGCCAGCAGTGCCGGCCAGGACCAAGAGACCCAGTACTTC
TRBD1 | TRBJ2-7 | NA | TRBV12-3/TRBV12-4 | CASRGQGTYEQYF | TGTGCCAGCAGGGGACAGGGGACCTACGAGCAGTACTTC
NA | TRBJ1-1 | NA | TRBV5-6 | CASSFRETNTEAFF | TGTGCCAGCAGCTTTCGGGAGACGAACACTGAAGCTTTCTTT
TRBD1 | TRBJ2-3 | NA | TRBV7-8 | CASSPKGQGATDTQYF | TGTGCCAGCAGCCCCAAGGGACAGGGGGCAACAGATACGCAGTATTTT
NA | TRBJ1-3 | NA | TRBV5-5 | CASSLVTGSAGNTIYF | TGTGCCAGCAGCTTGGTCACAGGGTCTGCTGGAAACACCATATATTTT
TRBD2 | TRBJ2-2 | NA | TRBV11-2 | CASSSSAGTRGTGELFF | TGTGCCAGCAGCTCCTCAGCCGGGACTAGGGGTACCGGGGAGCTGTTTTTT
NA | TRBJ2-1 | NA | TRBV7-9 | CASSFPRDNYNEQFF | TGTGCCAGCAGCTTCCCTCGGGACAACTACAATGAGCAGTTCTTC
NA | TRBJ2-3 | NA | TRBV29-1 | CSVVRGTTFTRTDTQYF | TGCAGCGTTGTCCGGGGAACTACCTTCACCCGCACAGATACGCAGTATTTT
NA | TRBJ1-5 | NA | TRBV2 | CASSEGRNSNQPQHF | TGTGCCAGCAGTGAGGGCCGAAATAGCAATCAGCCCCAGCATTTT
TRBD1 | TRBJ1-1 | NA | TRBV7-2 | CASTDWTGKNTEAFF | TGTGCCAGCACCGACTGGACAGGGAAGAACACTGAAGCTTTCTTT
TRBD2 | TRBJ2-1 | NA | TRBV11-2 | CASSFESAGGAYNEQFF | TGTGCCAGCAGCTTCGAGAGCGCGGGGGGGGCCTACAATGAGCAGTTCTTC
TRBD1 | TRBJ1-1 | NA | TRBV7-9 | CASRTQGANTEAFF | TGTGCCAGCAGGACACAGGGGGCGAACACTGAAGCTTTCTTT
NA | TRBJ1-2 | NA | TRBV29-1 | CSVERLGGSHRSYGYTF | TGCAGCGTTGAAAGGTTGGGGGGGTCCCATCGGAGCTATGGCTACACCTTC
TRBD1 | TRBJ1-6 | NA | TRBV30 | CAWSVQTGNSPLHF | TGTGCCTGGAGTGTACAGACAGGGAATTCACCCCTCCACTTT
NA | TRBJ2-3 | NA | TRBV7-9 | CASSLGPDTQYF | TGTGCCAGCAGCTTAGGGCCAGATACGCAGTATTTT